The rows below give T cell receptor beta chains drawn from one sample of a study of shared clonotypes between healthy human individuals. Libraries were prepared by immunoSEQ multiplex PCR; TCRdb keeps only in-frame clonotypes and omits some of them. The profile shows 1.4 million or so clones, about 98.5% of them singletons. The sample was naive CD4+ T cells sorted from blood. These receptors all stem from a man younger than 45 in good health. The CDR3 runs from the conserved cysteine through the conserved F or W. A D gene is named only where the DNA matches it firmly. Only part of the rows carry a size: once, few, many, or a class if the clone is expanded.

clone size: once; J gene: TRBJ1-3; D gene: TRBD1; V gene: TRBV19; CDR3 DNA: TGTGCCACAGCACAGGGGGAGACTGGAAACACCATATATTTT; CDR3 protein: CATAQGETGNTIYF
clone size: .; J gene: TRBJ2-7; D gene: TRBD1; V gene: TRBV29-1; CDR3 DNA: TGCAGCGCCGGGACAGGGCCCCCCTACGAGCAGTACTTC; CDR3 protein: CSAGTGPPYEQYF
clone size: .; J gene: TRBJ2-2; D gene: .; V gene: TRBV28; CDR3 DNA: TGTGCCGCGGCCACACCGGGACGGGGAAGTGCCGGGGAGCTGTTTTTT; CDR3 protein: CAAATPGRGSAGELFF
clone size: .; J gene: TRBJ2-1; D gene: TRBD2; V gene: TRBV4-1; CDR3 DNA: TGCGCCAGCAGCCAGGAATCCATGACTAGCGGGATATCTTTCTTC; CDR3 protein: CASSQESMTSGISFF
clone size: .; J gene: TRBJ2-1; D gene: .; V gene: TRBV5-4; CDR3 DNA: TGTGCCAGCAGCTTAGGGCGGTTGAGCTCCTACAATGAGCAGTTCTTC; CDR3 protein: CASSLGRLSSYNEQFF
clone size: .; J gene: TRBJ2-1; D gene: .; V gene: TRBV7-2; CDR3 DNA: TGTGCCAGCAGGATAGAGGGGGTTTTCGGGAATGAGCAGTTCTTC; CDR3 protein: CASRIEGVFGNEQFF
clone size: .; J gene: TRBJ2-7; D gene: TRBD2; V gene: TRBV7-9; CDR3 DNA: TGTGCCAGCAGTCAGCGGGAGCTCGAGGAGCAGTACTTC; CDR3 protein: CASSQRELEEQYF
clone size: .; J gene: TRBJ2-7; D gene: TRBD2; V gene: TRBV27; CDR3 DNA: TGTGCCAGCAGTTTAGGACTAGGATTGTACGAGCAGTACTTC; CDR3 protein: CASSLGLGLYEQYF
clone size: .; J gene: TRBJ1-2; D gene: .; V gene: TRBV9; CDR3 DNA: TGTGCCAGCAGCCTTAGCAGGGAAAACTATGGCTACACCTTC; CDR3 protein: CASSLSRENYGYTF
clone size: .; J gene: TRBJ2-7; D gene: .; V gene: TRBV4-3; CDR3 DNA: TGCGCCAGCAGCCTAGGGACGACCGGCTACGAGCAGTACTTC; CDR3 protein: CASSLGTTGYEQYF
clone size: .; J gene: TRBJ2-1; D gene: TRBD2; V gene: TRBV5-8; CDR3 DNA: TGTGCCAGCAGCTCCCTCAAGGGGAGCGGGAGGGCCAATGAGCAGTTCTTC; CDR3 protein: CASSSLKGSGRANEQFF
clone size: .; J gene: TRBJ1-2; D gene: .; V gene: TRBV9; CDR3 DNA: TGTGCCAGCAGCACCCCTAAAGGACAGTCAACCGGGGGCTACACCTTC; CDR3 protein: CASSTPKGQSTGGYTF
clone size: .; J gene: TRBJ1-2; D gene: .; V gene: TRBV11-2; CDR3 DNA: TGTGCCAGCAGCTTTCTGGTAGGGGAAGGCTACACCTTC; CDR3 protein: CASSFLVGEGYTF
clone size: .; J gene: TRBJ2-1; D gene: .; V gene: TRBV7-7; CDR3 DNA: TGTGCCAGCAGCTCAAGCCGGGCCCAGGGAAGAGCGGGTGAGCAGTTCTTC; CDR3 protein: CASSSSRAQGRAGEQFF
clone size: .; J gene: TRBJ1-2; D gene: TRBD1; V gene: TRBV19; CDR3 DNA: TGTGCCAGTAGTATGGGGACAGGGGCGCTATATGGCTACACCTTC; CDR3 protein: CASSMGTGALYGYTF
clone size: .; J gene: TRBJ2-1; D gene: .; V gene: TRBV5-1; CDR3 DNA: TGCGCCAGCAGCTTGGCGGCAGGCTTTTACAATGAGCAGTTCTTC; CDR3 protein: CASSLAAGFYNEQFF
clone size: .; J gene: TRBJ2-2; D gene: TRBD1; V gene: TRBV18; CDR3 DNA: TGTGCCAGCTCACTTCTTAGGACAGGGATGATCACGAACACCGGGGAGCTGTTTTTT; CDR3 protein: CASSLLRTGMITNTGELFF
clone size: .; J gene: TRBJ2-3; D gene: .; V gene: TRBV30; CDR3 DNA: TGTGCCTGGAGTGGTTGGGGGAGCACAGATACGCAGTATTTT; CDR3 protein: CAWSGWGSTDTQYF
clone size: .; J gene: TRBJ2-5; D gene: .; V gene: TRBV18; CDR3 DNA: TGTGCCAGCTCACCACCCTTGCCCGGCGGATCGAAAGAGACCCAGTACTTC; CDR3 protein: CASSPPLPGGSKETQYF
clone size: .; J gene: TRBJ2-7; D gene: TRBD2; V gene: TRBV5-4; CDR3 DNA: TGTGCCAGCAGCTTGGTTATACTAGCGGGAGGGGGAGACGAGCAGTACTTC; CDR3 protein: CASSLVILAGGGDEQYF
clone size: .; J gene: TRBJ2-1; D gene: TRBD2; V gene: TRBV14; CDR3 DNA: TGTGCCAGCAGCCATGGAACTAGCGGGAGTAGGTACAATGAGCAGTTCTTC; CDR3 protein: CASSHGTSGSRYNEQFF
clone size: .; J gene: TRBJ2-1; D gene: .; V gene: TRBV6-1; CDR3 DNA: TGTGCCAGCAGTGAAGGGGGGACTTTCTACAATGAGCAGTTCTTC; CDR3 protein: CASSEGGTFYNEQFF
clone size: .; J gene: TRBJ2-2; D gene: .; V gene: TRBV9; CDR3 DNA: TGTGCCAGCAGCGGAGGCTCGCGGTTACACGGGGAGCTGTTTTTT; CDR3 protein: CASSGGSRLHGELFF
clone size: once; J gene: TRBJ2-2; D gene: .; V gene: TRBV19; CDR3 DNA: TGTGCCAGTAGTCCAAACAGGGCCGGGGAGCTGTTTTTT; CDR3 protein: CASSPNRAGELFF
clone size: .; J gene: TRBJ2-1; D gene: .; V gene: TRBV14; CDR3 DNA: TGTGCCAGCAGCCAAGATGGGGGTATCTGGGGCGAGCCTTACAATGAGCAGTTCTTC; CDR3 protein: CASSQDGGIWGEPYNEQFF
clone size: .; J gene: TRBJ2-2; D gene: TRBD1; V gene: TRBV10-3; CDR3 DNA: TGTGCCAGCCGACAGGGTACCGGGGAGCTGTTTTTT; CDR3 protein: CASRQGTGELFF
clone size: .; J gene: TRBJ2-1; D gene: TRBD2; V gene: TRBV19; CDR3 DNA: TGTGCCAGTAGTATGGGGCGGGAGGGTTCCTACAATGAGCAGTTCTTC; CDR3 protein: CASSMGREGSYNEQFF
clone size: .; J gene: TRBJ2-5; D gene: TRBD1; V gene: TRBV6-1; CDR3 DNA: TGTGCCAGCAGGACAGGGGTCCAAGAGACCCAGTACTTC; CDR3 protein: CASRTGVQETQYF
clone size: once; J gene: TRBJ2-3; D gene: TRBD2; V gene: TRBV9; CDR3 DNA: TGTGCCAGCAGCAGGACTAGCGGGAGTCCCAAACAGTACCAACCAGTGACAGATACGCAGTATTTT; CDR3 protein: CASSRTSGSPKQYQPVTDTQYF
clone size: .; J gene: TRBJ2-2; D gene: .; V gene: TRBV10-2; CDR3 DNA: TGCGCCAGCAGTTGGATCACCGGGGAGCTGTTTTTT; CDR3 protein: CASSWITGELFF
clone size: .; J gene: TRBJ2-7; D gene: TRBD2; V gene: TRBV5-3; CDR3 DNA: TGTGCCAGAGTCCATAGCGGGAGCCCAATCGATCGGCAGTACTTC; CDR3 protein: CARVHSGSPIDRQYF
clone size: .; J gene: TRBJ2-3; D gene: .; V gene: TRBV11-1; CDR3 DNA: TGTGCCAGCAGCTTAGTTACAGATACGCAGTATTTT; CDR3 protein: CASSLVTDTQYF
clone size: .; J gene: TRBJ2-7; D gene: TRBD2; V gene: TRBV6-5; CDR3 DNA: TGTGCCAGCAGTCGGACTAGCGGCACCTACGAGCAGTACTTC; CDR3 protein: CASSRTSGTYEQYF
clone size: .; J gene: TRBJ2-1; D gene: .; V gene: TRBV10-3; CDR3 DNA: TGTGCCATAGCGGGCCCGGCGGACAATGAGCAGTTCTTC; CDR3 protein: CAIAGPADNEQFF
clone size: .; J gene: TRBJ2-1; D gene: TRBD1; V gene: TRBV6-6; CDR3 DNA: TGTGCCAGCAGAGGGACAGGGACCTACAATGAGCAGTTCTTC; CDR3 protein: CASRGTGTYNEQFF
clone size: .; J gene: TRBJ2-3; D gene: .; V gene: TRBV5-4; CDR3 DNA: TGTGCCAGCAGCTTGGGCGGGTCGGCAGGGAACACAGATACGCAGTATTTT; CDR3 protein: CASSLGGSAGNTDTQYF
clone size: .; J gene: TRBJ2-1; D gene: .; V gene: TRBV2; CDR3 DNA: TGTGCCAGCAGTATTTCCCCGGGGGTCTATGAGCAGTTCTTC; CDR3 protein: CASSISPGVYEQFF
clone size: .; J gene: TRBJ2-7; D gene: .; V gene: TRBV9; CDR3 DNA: TGTGCCAGCAGCGTAGCAGTGGGGTCCTACGAGCAGTACTTC; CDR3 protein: CASSVAVGSYEQYF
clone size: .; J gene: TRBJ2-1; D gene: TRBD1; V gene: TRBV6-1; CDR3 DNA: TGTGCCAGCAGTGAAGCGCCCGACAGGGGGCGCGGCCAAAGGGGGCATGAGCAGTTCTTC; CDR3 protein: CASSEAPDRGRGQRGHEQFF
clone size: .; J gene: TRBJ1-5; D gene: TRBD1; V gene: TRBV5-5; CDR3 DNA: TGTGCCAGCACACCGGGACAGTCCAATCAGCCCCAGCATTTT; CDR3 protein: CASTPGQSNQPQHF
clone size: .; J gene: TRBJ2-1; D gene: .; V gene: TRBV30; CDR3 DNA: TGTGCCTGGAGGGATTGGAGGCTTACCGGCAATGAGCAGTTCTTC; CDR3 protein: CAWRDWRLTGNEQFF
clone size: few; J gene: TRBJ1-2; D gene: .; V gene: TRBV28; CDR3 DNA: TGTGCCAGCAGCCACTCTAGGGCCGACACCTTC; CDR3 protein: CASSHSRADTF
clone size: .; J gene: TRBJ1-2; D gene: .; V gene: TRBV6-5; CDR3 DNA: TGTGCCAGTAGGGGGGGGGACCCCTCGTCGCGCTACACCTTC; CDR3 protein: CASRGGDPSSRYTF
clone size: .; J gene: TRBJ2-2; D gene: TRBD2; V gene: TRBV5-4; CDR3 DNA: TGTGCCAGCAGCTTGACTAGCGGGAGGGCGGGCACCGGGGAGCTGTTTTTT; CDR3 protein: CASSLTSGRAGTGELFF
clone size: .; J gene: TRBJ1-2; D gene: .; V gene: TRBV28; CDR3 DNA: TGTGCCAGCAGTTATGGGGCTAACTATGGCTACACCTTC; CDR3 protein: CASSYGANYGYTF